This T cell receptor beta chain came from a study of regulatory T cells in long-lasting Graves disease. Across the study: Positivity for TSH receptor antibodies plus over 5 years of antithyroid drugs meant persistent Graves' disease.

The time point was: persistent/refractory GD, antithyroid drugs over 5 years with positive TRAb. The TCR library was made from RNA extracted from PBMCs. Points from the study as a whole: Among persistent patients, a larger number of public clonotypes were shared (2,741) than among newly diagnosed patients (under 1,000). Among samples with persistent disease, TRBV28, TRBJ1-2 and TRBJ2-5 were favored.

This clonotype was seen a handful of times. Its antigen is unidentified. In building TCR beta libraries, iRepertoire HTBI primers were used together with Arm-PCR of CDR3 regions. MiXCR, applied by TCRdb to the multiplex PCR reads, yields one record per CDR3 protein. The profile covers 650,000 to 850,000 distinct CDR3 sequences, with 25% to 35% appearing a single time and 40% to 55% taken by the ten largest. The CDR3 consists of 15 residues. CDR1 is MNHEY and CDR2 is SVGEGT in the germline V gene. V lost 4 bases to trimming and J lost 3 bases; unmatched junction nucleotides: 8. The V call is TRBV6-2 or TRBV6-3, the J call TRBJ2-7, with 8 bases lining up with TRBD1. The material sequenced was peripheral blood mononuclear cells (PBMCs), taken when the disease was refractory, from a patient treated with antithyroid drugs. The clonotype originates from a female donor with Graves disease. CDR3 coding DNA: TGTGCCAGCAGTTCCCGGACAGGGAGTTACTACGAGCAGTACTTC. Translated: CASSSRTGSYYEQYF.